Shown below are 22 T cell receptor beta chains from a single sample sequenced in a study of T cell changes during pregnancy in multiple sclerosis. TCRdb keeps only in-frame clones here, not all; method: immunoSEQ multiplex PCR. The table lists tens of thousands of clones, roughly 89% of them singletons. The source was peripheral blood, collected after pregnancy. These receptor sequences come from a female donor in good health, enrolled as a control in a pregnancy study.

The chain carries TRBV19 and TRBJ1-2; no firm D call. V dropped 3 bases and J dropped 3 bases, with 8 bases sitting between them. CDR1 and CDR2 (germline): LNHDA, SQIVND (reference sequence). The CDR3 sequence is 13 residues long. The CDR3 DNA sequence: TGTGCCAGTAGTATGTTGCGGGACTATGGCTACACCTTC. Its protein is CASSMLRDYGYTF.

This chain links TRBV6-5 with TRBJ1-4; tentative D call: TRBD1 (6 bases). CDR1 and CDR2 from the germline V gene are MNHEY and SVGAGI. V lost 5 bases, J lost 4 bases, and 11 bases lay in between. The CDR3 contains 14 residues. CDR3 sequence (DNA): TGTGCCAGCAGTCCCGGACAGTTTAATGAAAAACTGTTTTTT. Translating gives CASSPGQFNEKLFF.

This chain connects TRBV21-1 to TRBJ1-2; TRBD1 was called by the table and not checked on the DNA. TRBV21-1 is a documented pseudogene. The CDR3 spans 18 residues. CDR3 sequence reads: CASSNCGPKQGAEYGYTF. CDR3 DNA: TGTGCCAGCAGCAATTGTGGCCCAAAACAGGGGGCAGAATATGGCTACACCTTC.

The chain has TRBV5-4 and TRBJ2-2; TRBD2 matches 14 bases. CDR3 length: 16 residues. CDR1 and CDR2 from the germline V gene are SGHNT and YYREEE (reference sequence). Trimming took 4 bases from V and 4 from J; bases not matched to a gene: 3. CDR3 sequence: CASSTGTSGGTGELFF. CDR3 nucleotide sequence: TGTGCCAGCAGCACTGGGACTAGCGGGGGCACCGGGGAGCTGTTTTTT.

This clone was picked up one time. The chain uses TRBV7-9 and TRBJ2-1; no clear D gene. This CDR3 has 13 amino acids. The germline V and J ends were trimmed by 5 bases and 4 bases, with 9 bases remaining between them. CDR1 and CDR2 from the germline V gene are SEHNR and FQNEAQ (reference sequence). The DNA for the CDR3 is TGTGCCAGCAGCCTCCGGTCGTACAATGAGCAGTTCTTC. Translated: CASSLRSYNEQFF.

The rearrangement uses TRBV7-2 and TRBJ1-1; 8 bases are a match to TRBD1. The CDR3 length is 12 residues. Germline CDR1 and CDR2: SGHTA and FQGNSA. V shed 4 bases and J 7 bases; nucleotides not matched to a gene: 2. As DNA, the CDR3 is TGTGCCAGCAGCTGGGACAGGCTTGAAGCTTTCTTT. Protein product: CASSWDRLEAFF.

The rearrangement links TRBV15 to TRBJ2-1; no clear D. The CDR3 totals 15 residues. With 0 bases removed from V and 6 bases from J, the gap between germline ends came to 12 bases. Germline CDR1 LNHNV, CDR2 YYDKDF (reference sequence). The CDR3 bases are TGTGCCACCAGCAGAGATTTGGCCCCCTCCAATGAGCAGTTCTTC. This sequence encodes CATSRDLAPSNEQFF.

V and J are TRBV28 and TRBJ1-5; D might be TRBD1 (6 bases). The germline V gene encodes CDR1 MDHEN and CDR2 SYDVKM. The V end lost 6 bases, the J end lost 2 bases, and 8 bases lay between the germline ends. The CDR3 runs to 13 residues. The CDR3 DNA reads as TGTGCCAGCAGATACAGGGGCAATCAGCCCCAGCATTTT. Translating gives CASRYRGNQPQHF.

The chain couples TRBV14 to TRBJ2-3; D possibly corresponds to TRBD1 (5 bases). V gave up 0 bases and J gave up 1 base, with 11 bases separating them. There are 16 residues in the CDR3. The germline V gene has CDR1 SGHDN and CDR2 FVKESK. CDR3 in amino acids: CASSQDSVRGTDTQYF. In DNA, the CDR3 is TGTGCCAGCAGCCAAGATTCGGTCAGGGGCACAGATACGCAGTATTTT.

J is TRBJ2-5 and V is TRBV5-6; 15 bases are a match to TRBD2. CDR1 is SGHDT and CDR2 is YYEEEE in the germline V gene. The CDR3 extends over 17 amino acids. Trimming at V came to 4 bases and at J to 1 base, leaving 5 bases not matched to a gene. This chain's CDR3 is CASSLRTSGGVQETQYF. In nucleotides, the CDR3 is TGTGCCAGCAGCCTACGGACTAGCGGGGGGGTCCAAGAGACCCAGTACTTC.

In its sample, this clone was seen once. The V gene is TRBV19, the J gene TRBJ2-5, with 10 bases lining up with TRBD2. The junction had 16 bases not matched to a gene; V was cut back by 3 bases and J by 0 bases. The CDR3 is made up of 20 amino acids. CDR1 is LNHDA and CDR2 is SQIVND in the germline V gene (reference sequence). CDR3 protein: CASSIGGGSGGTKYQETQYF. The CDR3 DNA follows: TGTGCCAGTAGTATTGGAGGGGGTAGCGGGGGGACGAAGTACCAAGAGACCCAGTACTTC.

This sequence joins TRBV5-1 and TRBJ2-7; the match to TRBD1 covers 9 bases. The CDR3 is made up of 15 amino acids. The V gene's germline CDR1 is SGHRS and CDR2 YFSETQ. The trim removed 4 bases at V and 8 bases at J, leaving 13 bases unmatched. CDR3 nucleotides: TGCGCCAGCAGCACGACAGGGGGGGAAGGTGAGCAGCAGTACTTC. Residues: CASSTTGGEGEQQYF.

This sequence joins TRBV9 and TRBJ2-1; 9 bases line up with TRBD2. V gave up 3 bases and J gave up 3 bases; unmatched junction bases: 7. CDR3 length equals 16 residues. Looked up from germline, CDR1 is SGDLS and CDR2 is YYNGEE. CDR3 coding DNA: TGTGCCAGCAGCGGCGGCGGGGGGGCCTTCTACAATGAGCAGTTCTTC. It is translated as CASSGGGGAFYNEQFF.

This chain connects TRBV4-1 to TRBJ2-3; TRBD2 matches at 10 bases. The V gene's germline CDR1 is MGHRA and CDR2 YSYEKL. There are 17 residues in the CDR3. Trimming cost V 1 base and J 1 base; bases outside gene matches: 5. CDR3 sequence: CASSQVSSGGGTDTQYF. The CDR3 DNA follows: TGCGCCAGCAGCCAAGTTTCCAGCGGGGGGGGCACAGATACGCAGTATTTT.

In its sample, this clone was seen a few times. The CDR3 here is CASSLAIGTGQETQYF. CDR3 coding DNA: TGCGCCAGCAGCTTGGCTATAGGGACAGGTCAAGAGACCCAGTACTTC. V gene TRBV5-1 combines with J gene TRBJ2-5, with 8 bases that match TRBD1. With V trimmed by 0 bases and J by 2 bases, 6 bases remained unmatched. CDR1 is SGHRS, CDR2 YFSETQ, per germline. The CDR3 spans 16 residues.

The chain couples TRBV7-2 to TRBJ1-2, with a weak D call TRBD1 (5 bases). Germline lookup yields CDR1 SGHTA and CDR2 FQGNSA. There are 16 residues in the CDR3. V shed 5 bases and J shed 3 bases, with 19 bases lying between them. CDR3 residues: CASSASTGGGDYGYTF. The DNA for the CDR3 is TGTGCCAGCAGCGCCTCCACGGGGGGAGGCGACTATGGCTACACCTTC. The complete variable domain, with remaining parts taken from reference TRBV7-2 and TRBJ1-2, reads GAGVSQSPSNKVTEKGKDVELRCDPISGHTALYWYRQSLGQGLEFLIYFQGNSAPDKSGLPSDRFSAERTGGSVSTLTIQRTQQEDSAVYLCASSASTGGGDYGYTFGSGTRLTVV.

The rearrangement uses TRBV30 and TRBJ2-3; 8 bases map to TRBD2. Germline V gives CDR1 GTSNPN, CDR2 SVGIG (reference sequence). The CDR3 is 16 residues long. V was pared by 1 base and J by 6 bases, with 12 bases of the junction left unmatched. CDR3: CAWSDPRGEIADTQYF. As DNA, the CDR3 is TGTGCCTGGAGTGACCCGCGGGGGGAGATTGCGGATACGCAGTATTTT. The whole variable domain, remainder taken from reference TRBV30 and TRBJ2-3, is SQTIHQWPATLVQPVGSPLSLECTVEGTSNPNLYWYRQAAGRGLQLLFYSVGIGQISSEVPQNLSASRPQDRQFILSSKKLLLSDSGFYLCAWSDPRGEIADTQYFGPGTRLTVL.

The rearrangement links TRBV7-2 to TRBJ2-7, with a tentative D call TRBD1 (6 bases). The CDR3 totals 17 residues. V was trimmed by 3 bases and J by 2 bases, leaving 20 bases between them. Germline lookup yields CDR1 SGHTA and CDR2 FQGNSA. The CDR3, as DNA: TGTGCCAGCAGCTTTTTGGGGGCGGGTATTAGAGCCTACGAGCAGTACTTC. Its translation is CASSFLGAGIRAYEQYF.

The rearrangement links TRBV19 to TRBJ2-1, with TRBD2 matching over 8 bases. Looked up from germline, CDR1 is LNHDA and CDR2 is SQIVND (reference sequence). The junction had 3 bases not matched to a gene; V was cut back by 3 bases and J by 5 bases. The CDR3 has 14 residues. CDR3 coding DNA: TGTGCCAGTAGTATCCTGACTAGCGACAATGAGCAGTTCTTC. Amino acids: CASSILTSDNEQFF.

The chain combines TRBV5-6 with TRBJ2-2, with D possibly TRBD1 on 6 matching bases. Deletions cut 4 bases from V and 8 bases from J, with 21 bases between. This CDR3 contains 16 residues. The V gene's germline CDR1 is SGHDT and CDR2 YYEEEE. Here the CDR3 DNA reads TGTGCCAGCAGCCCGACAGGAGATGGTTCTTTAGGGGAGCTGTTTTTT. Translating it yields CASSPTGDGSLGELFF.

V gene TRBV7-9 combines with J gene TRBJ1-2, with TRBD1 matching over 9 bases. Germline-derived CDR1 and CDR2 are SEHNR and FQNEAQ (reference sequence). Losses at the gene ends were 5 bases for V and 4 bases for J; bases not matched to a gene: 8. CDR3 size: 15 residues. CDR3 sequence reads: CASSRGQGSIYGYTF. Written as DNA, the CDR3 is TGTGCCAGCAGCCGTGGACAGGGGTCAATCTATGGCTACACCTTC.

The rearrangement links TRBV5-4 to TRBJ2-3, with a possible D match to TRBD2 (5 bases). V lost 4 bases and J 2 bases, leaving 11 bases between the germline ends. The CDR3 extends over 14 amino acids. The germline CDR1 and CDR2 sequences are SGHNT and YYREEE (reference sequence). CDR3 DNA: TGTGCCAGCAGCCCCTGGACTGTCACAGATACGCAGTATTTT. Translating it yields CASSPWTVTDTQYF.